Listed below are T cell receptor beta chains from one sample, sequenced in a study of T cells in tuberculosis. Profiled with immunoSEQ multiplex PCR; TCRdb holds only in-frame clones, not every one. The data contain tens of thousands of clones, about 96% of them singletons. The sample comprised PBMCs. These receptors all come from a donor between 5 and 29 years old with latent tuberculosis or without tuberculosis infection. CDR3s include the opening cysteine and the closing phenylalanine or tryptophan. The D gene is left open where the match is weak. Clone size is stated in some rows and not others, as once, few, many or a class when expanded.

size	V	D	J	CDR3	DNA
.	TRBV10-3	TRBD1	TRBJ1-2	CAIREDRGNGYTF	TGTGCCATCAGAGAGGACAGGGGAAATGGCTACACCTTC
.	TRBV29-1	.	TRBJ1-1	CSARDYIQNTEAFF	TGCAGCGCTCGTGACTATATCCAAAACACTGAAGCTTTCTTT
.	TRBV19	TRBD1	TRBJ2-1	CASTRQGERNEQFF	TGTGCCAGTACCCGACAGGGGGAAAGGAATGAGCAGTTCTTC
.	TRBV27	.	TRBJ1-1	CASSLRTQTEAFF	TGTGCCAGCAGTTTAAGGACTCAGACTGAAGCTTTCTTT
.	TRBV5-1	.	TRBJ2-7	CASSPGQLYEQYF	TGCGCCAGCAGCCCGGGACAACTCTACGAGCAGTACTTC
.	TRBV19	TRBD2	TRBJ2-1	CASSIAGADNEQFF	TGTGCCAGTAGTATTGCGGGAGCGGATAATGAGCAGTTCTTC
.	TRBV29-1	.	TRBJ1-2	CSVEGQSYGYTF	TGCAGCGTTGAAGGTCAGTCCTATGGCTACACCTTC
.	TRBV13	TRBD1	TRBJ1-2	CASSFSRDRKIYGYTF	TGTGCCAGCAGCTTTAGTAGGGACAGGAAAATCTATGGCTACACCTTC
.	TRBV7-6	TRBD1	TRBJ2-2	CASRSDRGDTGELFF	TGTGCCAGCAGATCAGACAGGGGAGACACCGGGGAGCTGTTTTTT
.	TRBV9	.	TRBJ1-2	CASSGPGAVAYGYTF	TGTGCCAGCAGCGGCCCCGGAGCAGTGGCCTATGGCTACACCTTC
.	TRBV7-2	.	TRBJ1-2	CASSLAPTAYGYTF	TGTGCCAGCAGCTTAGCGCCGACAGCTTATGGCTACACCTTC
.	TRBV19	TRBD2	TRBJ2-2	CASGGGAGELFF	TGTGCCAGTGGCGGGGGTGCCGGGGAGCTGTTTTTT
.	TRBV10-3	TRBD1	TRBJ2-3	CAIRTDRGADTQYF	TGTGCCATCAGAACGGACAGGGGGGCGGATACGCAGTATTTT
.	TRBV6-5	TRBD1	TRBJ1-6	CASSYGQGYNSPLHF	TGTGCCAGCAGTTACGGACAGGGGTATAATTCACCCCTCCACTTT
.	TRBV6-1	.	TRBJ1-2	CASSESGGYGYTF	TGTGCCAGCAGTGAATCCGGAGGCTATGGCTACACCTTC
.	TRBV29-1	TRBD2	TRBJ2-3	CSVDRGLAGGYGGADTQYF	TGCAGCGTTGACCGGGGATTAGCGGGGGGCTACGGTGGGGCAGATACGCAGTATTTT
.	TRBV6-5	.	TRBJ1-2	CASSYDGRYGYTF	TGTGCCAGCAGTTACGATGGGCGCTATGGCTACACCTTC
.	TRBV19	TRBD1	TRBJ2-3	CASSNRDRGLADTQYF	TGTGCCAGTAGTAACCGGGACAGGGGGCTAGCAGATACGCAGTATTTT
.	TRBV5-8	.	TRBJ1-2	CASSLAGVNYGYTF	TGTGCCAGCAGCTTGGCCGGGGTTAACTATGGCTACACCTTC
.	TRBV5-1	TRBD1	TRBJ1-1	CASRKYDRAFSEAFF	TGCGCCAGCAGAAAATACGACAGGGCATTTTCTGAAGCTTTCTTT
few	TRBV4-2	TRBD2	TRBJ2-5	CASSPTSGADQETQYF	TGTGCCAGCAGCCCTACTAGCGGGGCGGACCAAGAGACCCAGTACTTC
.	TRBV5-4	.	TRBJ1-1	CASSWRALNTEAFF	TGTGCCAGCAGCTGGCGGGCACTGAACACTGAAGCTTTCTTT
.	TRBV7-3	.	TRBJ2-5	CASSPGGIRGIETQYF	TGTGCCAGCAGCCCAGGCGGGATCCGGGGGATAGAGACCCAGTACTTC
.	TRBV10-3	TRBD1	TRBJ2-3	CAIRETPGQGAYSTDTQYF	TGTGCCATCAGGGAGACTCCGGGACAGGGGGCGTACAGCACAGATACGCAGTATTTT
.	TRBV10-3	TRBD1	TRBJ1-6	CAISGTGMINSPLHF	TGTGCCATCAGTGGGACAGGGATGATCAATTCACCCCTCCACTTT
.	TRBV9	.	TRBJ2-5	CASSVDRGQSGETQYF	TGTGCCAGCAGCGTGGATCGTGGACAGTCAGGGGAGACCCAGTACTTC
.	TRBV10-3	.	TRBJ2-5	CAISVVSAFLQETQYF	TGTGCCATCAGTGTGGTTTCAGCGTTTCTCCAAGAGACCCAGTACTTC
.	TRBV27	TRBD1	TRBJ2-4	CASSLDPGQGNIQYF	TGTGCCAGCAGTTTAGACCCGGGACAGGGGAACATTCAGTACTTC
.	TRBV30	.	TRBJ2-2	CAWSTDTNTGELFF	TGTGCCTGGAGTACGGACACAAACACCGGGGAGCTGTTTTTT
.	TRBV10-3	.	TRBJ1-5	CAITAGINQPQHF	TGTGCCATCACGGCAGGGATTAATCAGCCCCAGCATTTT
.	TRBV29-1	.	TRBJ1-2	CSVVGWGRGYTF	TGCAGCGTTGTCGGGTGGGGGCGAGGCTACACCTTC
.	TRBV12-5	.	TRBJ2-7	CASGGPYEQYF	TGTGCTAGTGGGGGCCCCTACGAGCAGTACTTC
.	TRBV4-1	.	TRBJ1-2	CASSQLLSYGYTF	TGCGCCAGCAGCCAATTACTATCCTATGGCTACACCTTC
once	TRBV2	.	TRBJ1-1	CASSEGVGLDTEAFF	TGTGCCAGCAGCGAGGGGGTAGGGTTGGACACTGAAGCTTTCTTT
.	TRBV7-9	.	TRBJ1-2	CALKGNYGYTF	TGTGCCCTCAAGGGGAACTATGGCTACACCTTC
.	TRBV29-1	.	TRBJ1-2	CSILGGGASNYGYTF	TGCAGTATCCTCGGTGGGGGGGCTAGTAACTATGGCTACACCTTC
.	TRBV7-6	.	TRBJ1-1	CASSLTENTEAFF	TGTGCCAGCAGCCTGACAGAGAACACTGAAGCTTTCTTT
.	TRBV6-1	TRBD1	TRBJ1-2	CASSDRTGAYGYTF	TGTGCCAGCAGTGACCGGACAGGGGCCTATGGCTACACCTTC
.	TRBV30	TRBD1	TRBJ1-1	CAWSIRGQGWTEAFF	TGTGCCTGGAGTATTCGCGGACAGGGGTGGACTGAAGCTTTCTTT
.	TRBV29-1	.	TRBJ2-2	CSVPKQGRVGELFF	TGCAGCGTACCCAAACAGGGTAGGGTCGGGGAGCTGTTTTTT
.	TRBV19	TRBD2	TRBJ2-7	CATKKDGRAGEQYF	TGTGCCACCAAAAAAGACGGGAGGGCAGGCGAGCAGTACTTC
.	TRBV5-1	.	TRBJ1-1	CASRSGSAEAFF	TGCGCCAGCAGGTCAGGGTCCGCTGAAGCTTTCTTT
.	TRBV25-1	TRBD1	TRBJ2-2	CASSEGDRDTGELFF	TGTGCCAGCAGTGAAGGGGACAGGGACACCGGGGAGCTGTTTTTT
.	TRBV5-4	.	TRBJ2-1	CASSLSNLLSNEQFF	TGTGCCAGCAGCTTAAGCAACCTCCTCTCCAATGAGCAGTTCTTC
.	TRBV5-1	.	TRBJ2-6	CASSFTVSGANVLTF	TGCGCCAGCAGCTTTACAGTCTCTGGGGCCAACGTCCTGACTTTC
once	TRBV11-2	TRBD1	TRBJ1-2	CASSRSGQGNYGYTF	TGTGCCAGCAGCCGATCGGGACAGGGTAACTATGGCTACACCTTC
.	TRBV10-3	.	TRBJ1-2	CAISDRGSQGYGYTF	TGTGCCATCAGTGATCGGGGATCCCAGGGGTATGGCTACACCTTC
.	TRBV27	TRBD1	TRBJ2-7	CASSPDRGREQYF	TGTGCCAGCAGCCCCGACAGGGGAAGGGAGCAGTACTTC
.	TRBV5-1	TRBD1	TRBJ1-4	CASSVQGSGNEKLFF	TGCGCCAGCAGCGTACAGGGGTCGGGGAATGAAAAACTGTTTTTT
once	TRBV6-5	TRBD2	TRBJ2-7	CASTQRLAGAYEQYF	TGTGCCAGCACCCAACGTCTAGCGGGGGCCTACGAGCAGTACTTC
.	TRBV28	.	TRBJ2-7	CASTLHGQASYEQYF	TGTGCCAGCACCCTCCATGGGCAGGCGAGTTACGAGCAGTACTTC
.	TRBV18	TRBD1	TRBJ2-7	CASSPPGQGKRAWEQYF	TGTGCCAGCTCACCCCCGGGACAGGGGAAGCGGGCGTGGGAGCAGTACTTC
.	TRBV5-6	TRBD1	TRBJ1-3	CASSLAGTVGNTIYF	TGTGCCAGCAGCTTGGCCGGGACAGTTGGAAACACCATATATTTT
once	TRBV11-2	TRBD2	TRBJ2-1	CASSSVAGGSYNEQFF	TGTGCCAGCAGCTCAGTAGCGGGGGGTTCCTACAATGAGCAGTTCTTC